This T cell receptor (beta chain) was identified during a study of Tregs in tolerant kidney transplant recipients. Overall study: The nonmyeloablative bone marrow transplants came from related graft donors, with transient mixed chimerism. Overall study results and limits: Validation in larger populations is needed because few patients were studied. Changing PCR primers prevented nucleotide comparison between some patients' samples.

Here immunoSEQ multiplex PCR was the method, and the copy in TCRdb shows in-frame clones only, minus some. This repertoire shows fewer than 100,000 clones, over 85% found once; its top ten account for 0.35% to 0.55%. The CDR3 sequence is 14 residues long. Trimming removed 2 bases at V and 8 bases at J, with 15 bases between. CDR1 SSHAT and CDR2 FNYEAQ come from the germline V gene (reference sequence). Thawed PBMCs were FACS-sorted into unstimulated CD4+CD25+CD127- regulatory T cells, CD4+CD25- non-regulatory cells, CD4 and CD8 cells. On this clone itself: Its antigen is not known.

V is TRBV7-7 and J is TRBJ1-2; TRBD1 is a possible D gene (6 bases). This specimen was CD4+ T cells from blood, taken before the transplant. This sequence was found in a human donor who received a combined kidney and bone marrow transplant. CDR3 coding DNA: TGTGCCAGCAGCTTACGTCGGACAGCTACGGGCTACACCTTC. As protein: CASSLRRTATGYTF.